The 3 T cell receptor beta chains reported below all come from one sample, sequenced in a study of T cells after yellow fever vaccination. Via MiXCR, TCRdb re-called the 5' RACE reads, giving one row per CDR3 protein. This sample yields roughly 260,000 distinct CDR3 sequences, of which over 10% are seen a single time; 0.5% to 0.6% belongs to the top ten. Sequenced material: CD4+ T cells sorted from PBMCs, taken 45 days after the yellow fever booster vaccination. The receptors here all came from a man in his thirties or forties who received the YFV17D yellow fever vaccine.

This clonotype turned up a few times. This chain uses TRBV5-1 with TRBJ2-5; D may match TRBD1 or TRBD2 (5 bases each). The CDR3 loop spans 15 amino acids. V lost 2 bases and J lost 5, with 16 bases in between. Germline-derived CDR1 and CDR2 are SGHRS and YFSETQ. The CDR3 region has the DNA TGCGCCAGCAGCTTCGGGATCGATAAGGGGGAGACCCAGTACTTC. Protein sequence: CASSFGIDKGETQYF.

This clonotype came up many times. The chain carries TRBV15 and TRBJ2-2; tentative D call: TRBD1 (6 bases). This CDR3 spans 16 amino acids. The V and J ends lost 2 bases and 3 bases respectively, with 13 bases between them. Germline V lookup: CDR1 LNHNV, CDR2 YYDKDF (reference sequence). CDR3 sequence reads: CATSRTTGYDTGELFF. In DNA, the CDR3 is TGTGCCACCAGCAGAACTACAGGGTACGACACCGGGGAGCTGTTTTTT.

The CDR3 protein is CASAGGRQETQYF. DNA of the CDR3: TGTGCCAGCGCGGGCGGGCGGCAAGAGACCCAGTACTTC. V gene TRBV6-6 combines with J gene TRBJ2-5; weak D call: TRBD2 (5 bases). This CDR3 contains 13 residues. V dropped 8 bases and J dropped 2 bases, with 12 bases sitting between them. CDR1 and CDR2 (germline): MNHNY, SVGAGI (reference sequence).